The clone carrying this TCR beta chain was detected ten times or more. The data were taken from a study of Graves' ophthalmopathy and Graves' hyperthyroidism. CDR1 is MDHEN, CDR2 SYDVKM, per germline. V was cut by 6 bases and J by 5 bases, with 10 bases left in between. There are 12 residues in the CDR3. Amplification targeted the TCR beta CDR3 regions, with RNA transcripts as the source material. HTBI primers were used in a first-round RT-PCR, which preceded a second-round multiplex PCR. TCRdb re-analysed the multiplex PCR reads in MiXCR, keeping a single row per CDR3 protein. The sample yields 500,000 to 700,000 distinct CDR3 sequences, 20% to 25% seen once.

The TCR sequence derives from a woman between 18 and 29 years old with stable Graves' hyperthyroidism. Some clones in this sample may be carry-over from other donors' samples. The V and J genes are TRBV28 and TRBJ1-1; D remains unclear. The specimen was peripheral blood. Written as DNA, the CDR3 is TGTGCCAGCAGGCCCGGCCAAACTGAAGCTTTCTTT. This gives the protein CASRPGQTEAFF.